These T cell receptor beta chains were read from a single sample in a study of blood T cell repertoires in COVID-19. Libraries were prepared by immunoSEQ multiplex PCR; TCRdb keeps only in-frame clonotypes and omits some of them. Found here are about 380,000 clones, about 87% of them singletons; the top ten hold 1.3%. The specimen was PBMCs or T cells enriched from blood (not recorded which). Receptors originate from a young man who had recovered from COVID-19. Each CDR3 is given with its conserved first and last residue. D genes are given only for firm matches. Size values are once, few and many counts, or a class for expanded clones, and some rows have none.

abundance	v_gene	d_gene	j_gene	CDR3nt	CDR3aa
few	TRBV7-2	TRBD1	TRBJ1-2	TGTGCCAGCAGCACGCAGACAGGGGGCTATGGCTACACCTTC	CASSTQTGGYGYTF
NA	TRBV14	TRBD1	TRBJ1-4	TGTGCCAGCAGCCTAAGGACAGGGATCGAGAATGAAAAACTGTTTTTT	CASSLRTGIENEKLFF
NA	TRBV6-2/TRBV6-3	TRBD2	TRBJ2-5	TGTGCCAGCAGTTTCCCCCTAGCGGGGGGTGGAGAGACCCAGTACTTC	CASSFPLAGGGETQYF
few	TRBV7-9	TRBD1	TRBJ2-7	TGTGCCAGCAGCTTTGGGACAGGGAACACCGAGCAGTACTTC	CASSFGTGNTEQYF
NA	TRBV24-1	TRBD1	TRBJ2-1	TGTGCCACCAGTGATAGGACAGGCCAGAACAATGAGCAGTTCTTC	CATSDRTGQNNEQFF
few	TRBV29-1	TRBD1	TRBJ1-2	TGCAGCGTTGAAGACAGGGGGCGCAATGGCTACACCTTC	CSVEDRGRNGYTF
NA	TRBV5-1	NA	TRBJ1-5	TGCGCCAGCAGCCAGGACATCAATCAGCCCCAGCATTTT	CASSQDINQPQHF
NA	TRBV27	NA	TRBJ2-3	TGTGCCAGCAGGGTCGGAGCCCCAGATACGCAGTATTTT	CASRVGAPDTQYF
NA	TRBV5-1	NA	TRBJ2-7	TGCGCCAGCAGCTCCGACCCGACTAGCTCCTACGAGCAGTACTTC	CASSSDPTSSYEQYF
NA	TRBV6-2/TRBV6-3	NA	TRBJ1-2	TGTGCCAGCAGTTACTCGGCTGACAGGACGGGCTACACCTTC	CASSYSADRTGYTF
NA	TRBV6-5	NA	TRBJ1-1	TGTGCCAGCAGAAGACCTCAGGGGTCCACTGAAGCTTTCTTT	CASRRPQGSTEAFF
NA	TRBV7-9	NA	TRBJ2-5	TGTGCCAGCAGCGCCTTGGTCGGCGGCAACCAAGAGACCCAGTACTTC	CASSALVGGNQETQYF
NA	TRBV4-2	NA	TRBJ1-1	TGTGCCAGCAGCCTGCGGGGTTTCATGAACACTGAAGCTTTCTTT	CASSLRGFMNTEAFF
NA	TRBV19	TRBD1	TRBJ2-7	TGTGCCAGTAGAGACAGGGGCTACGAGCAGTACTTC	CASRDRGYEQYF
NA	TRBV21-1	NA	TRBJ1-3	TGTGCCAACAAAGGACAGATGGACGCTGGAAACACCATATATTTT	CANKGQMDAGNTIYF
NA	TRBV5-6	NA	TRBJ1-5	TGTGCCAGCAGCCTGCGAGGGGGAAGGCAGCCCCAGCATTTT	CASSLRGGRQPQHF